The text below deals with one T cell receptor beta chain. What it binds is not known. The CDR3 is 15 residues long. Trimming pared 5 bases from V and 5 bases from J, leaving 16 bases between. The germline V gene has CDR1 SGHNT and CDR2 YYREEE (reference sequence). This specimen belongs to a study of cytomegalovirus exposure and HLA in healthy donors. Looking at the study overall: Ancestry clustering placed about 86% of more than 350 genotyped donors in the Caucasian-associated cluster.

The PCR ran on 60 Vbeta and 13 Jbeta primers. Assay used: immunoSEQ multiplex PCR; TCRdb lists only in-frame clones, some missing. The data contain around 150,000 clones, around 79% of them singletons. Study-level findings and limits: Some TCR beta chains (roughly 150 of them) were listed as cytomegalovirus-associated. An analysis that was carried out later associated about 17,000 TCR beta sequences with HLA alleles at 0.05 false discovery rate. In a later analysis, CMV-associated beta chains were mostly HLA-associated, it appeared.

Input material: PBMCs. This receptor was obtained from a middle-aged man in good health and CMV-seronegative. V gene TRBV5-4 combines with J gene TRBJ1-4; D not certain. The CDR3 loop is CASSTLPPENEKLFF. The CDR3 region has the DNA TGTGCCAGCAGTACCCTACCGCCCGAAAATGAAAAACTGTTTTTT.